Shown below are 21 T cell receptor beta chains from a single sample sequenced in a study of shared T cell receptors in the human thymus. Sequencing was performed with immunoSEQ multiplex PCR; in TCRdb, only in-frame clones are kept and a portion is missing. The sample has 630,000 or so clones, 87% seen once. In addition, the sample was reused for a study of human thymus T cells.

The sequenced sample was thymocytes. These receptors originate from a boy younger than two with a congenital heart defect.

Here the CDR3 DNA reads TGTGCCATCAGTGAGTTAACTTACTACGAGCAGTACTTC. It yields the protein CAISELTYYEQYF. The chain employs TRBV10-3 and TRBJ2-7; D call uncertain. Deletions cut 1 base from V and 3 bases from J, with 7 bases between. There are 13 residues in the CDR3. Germline-derived CDR1 and CDR2 are ENHRY and SYGVKD.

The rearrangement links TRBV5-8 to TRBJ2-5; possible D gene TRBD1, 5 bases. V was shortened by 4 bases and J by 2 bases, with 21 bases between the two germline ends. CDR1 is SGHTS and CDR2 is YDEGEE in the germline V gene. The CDR3 is 17 residues long. For the CDR3, the DNA is TGTGCCAGCAGCCCGTTGGGGCAGTTAGGGGATCAAGAGACCCAGTACTTC. Its translation is CASSPLGQLGDQETQYF. Full variable domain (rest looked up from reference TRBV5-8 and TRBJ2-5): EAGVTQSPTHLIKTRGQQATLRCSPISGHTSVYWYQQALGLGLQFLLWYDEGEERNRGNFPPRFSGRQFPNYSSELNVNALELEDSALYLCASSPLGQLGDQETQYFGPGTRLLVL.

The genes are TRBV29-1 and TRBJ2-2; 12 bases map to TRBD2. J lost 1 base, V lost 4 bases, and 4 bases had no gene match. The length of the CDR3 is 16 residues. The germline CDR1 and CDR2 sequences are SQVTM and ANQGSEA. In DNA form, the CDR3 reads TGCAGCGTTGGTCCTAGCGGGAGGGAGAACACCGGGGAGCTGTTTTTT. Protein product: CSVGPSGRENTGELFF.

The genes are TRBV5-4 and TRBJ1-1; no clear D gene. From germline, CDR1 is SGHNT and CDR2 YYREEE (reference sequence). The V end was cut by 2 bases, the J end by 0 bases, with 8 bases between. The CDR3 runs to 14 residues. CDR3 bases: TGTGCCAGCAGCTTAGAGGTTATGAACACTGAAGCTTTCTTT. Its translation: CASSLEVMNTEAFF.

The gene calls are TRBV7-6 and TRBJ2-7; D is possibly TRBD1 (5 bases). Between the trimmed V and J ends, which lost 1 base and 4 bases, there was a span of 17 bases. This CDR3 spans 16 amino acids. In germline, CDR1 is SGHVS, CDR2 FNYEAQ. The CDR3 DNA follows: TGTGCCAGCAGCTTAGTTCCAGGGAAAAACTTATACGAGCAGTACTTC. Its protein product is CASSLVPGKNLYEQYF.

This clone has a single count. This sequence joins TRBV5-1 and TRBJ2-7, with D maybe TRBD2 (5 bases). The V end was cut by 4 bases, the J end by 0 bases, with 17 bases between. CDR1 and CDR2 from the germline V gene are SGHRS and YFSETQ. The CDR3 covers 16 residues. CDR3 sequence reads: CASSLEVERISYEQYF. CDR3 bases: TGCGCCAGCAGCCTGGAGGTGGAGCGCATCTCCTACGAGCAGTACTTC.

This clone occurred a few times. The rearrangement joins TRBV4-1 to TRBJ1-1; D gene unclear. V lost 1 base and J 8 bases, leaving 11 bases between the germline ends. CDR3 length: 13 amino acids. CDR1 MGHRA and CDR2 YSYEKL come from the germline V gene. This CDR3 is CASSQATSGEAFF. CDR3 nucleotides: TGCGCCAGCAGCCAAGCTACTTCGGGAGAAGCTTTCTTT.

This clone was counted a single time. The chain has TRBV28 and TRBJ1-3; D gene uncertain. Germline CDR1 reads MDHEN; CDR2 reads SYDVKM. The CDR3 totals 18 residues. V shed 5 bases and J shed 0 bases, with 20 bases lying between them. The chain's CDR3 is CASSPRFRVRFSGNTIYF. For the CDR3, the DNA is TGTGCCAGCAGTCCACGGTTCCGGGTGCGTTTCTCTGGAAACACCATATATTTT.

The genes are TRBV7-2 and TRBJ2-2; D uncertain. Germline V lookup: CDR1 SGHTA, CDR2 FQGNSA. V gave up 10 bases and J gave up 0 bases, with 9 bases separating them. The length of the CDR3 is 13 residues. The CDR3 loop reads CATYSANTGELFF. CDR3 DNA: TGTGCCACTTATTCAGCGAACACCGGGGAGCTGTTTTTT.

This clone is a singleton in its sample. The rearrangement uses TRBV5-1 and TRBJ1-1, with unresolved D. The CDR3 spans 13 residues. V lost 5 bases and J lost 3, with 11 bases in between. Per germline, CDR1 SGHRS and CDR2 YFSETQ. The CDR3 sequence is CASRTSSYTEAFF. For the CDR3, the DNA is TGCGCCAGCAGGACTAGCTCATACACTGAAGCTTTCTTT.

J is TRBJ2-3 and V is TRBV14, with TRBD2 matching 7 bases. CDR1 and CDR2 (germline): SGHDN, FVKESK. J was trimmed by 2 bases and V by 1 base; bases with no gene match: 9. The CDR3 covers 17 residues. CDR3: CASSQVWLAEITDTQYF. CDR3 DNA sequence: TGTGCCAGCAGCCAAGTGTGGCTAGCGGAGATCACAGATACGCAGTATTTT.

The J gene is TRBJ2-3, the V gene TRBV10-1; 12 positions agree with TRBD1. Losses at the gene ends were 6 bases for V and 5 bases for J; bases not matched to a gene: 6. Germline V CDR1 and CDR2: WNHNN, SYGVQD (reference sequence). The CDR3 consists of 15 residues. The CDR3 loop is CASSGDRGRGDTQYF. The CDR3 nucleotides are TGCGCCAGCAGCGGGGACAGGGGGCGCGGAGATACGCAGTATTTT.

This chain uses TRBV21-1 with TRBJ2-7; the table's D call of TRBD2 was not tested on the DNA. TRBV21-1 is a listed pseudogene. The CDR3 has 14 amino acids. CDR3 nucleotides: TGTGCCAGCAGCAAAGTCGGACTAGCACTTAAGCAGTACTTC. Its protein product is CASSKVGLALKQYF.

The gene calls are TRBV7-5 and TRBJ1-1; TRBD1, as called in the table, went unchecked against the DNA. TRBV7-5 is classified as a pseudogene. The CDR3 covers 16 residues. The CDR3 coding sequence is TGTGTCAGAAGCTTACTATGTACAGGGCCGAACACTGAAGCTTTCTTT. This encodes CVRSLLCTGPNTEAFF.

This chain joins TRBV30 and TRBJ1-2; D is possibly TRBD1 (5 bases). CDR3 length: 13 residues. V shed 5 bases and J shed 5 bases, with 15 bases lying between them. Germline V gene data show CDR1 as GTSNPN and CDR2 as SVGIG (reference sequence). The CDR3 bases are TGTGCCTGGGGCAGGGTGGGTCCTTATGGCTACACCTTC. Translating it yields CAWGRVGPYGYTF. Complete variable domain (other parts from reference TRBV30 and TRBJ1-2): SQTIHQWPATLVQPVGSPLSLECTVEGTSNPNLYWYRQAAGRGLQLLFYSVGIGQISSEVPQNLSASRPQDRQFILSSKKLLLSDSGFYLCAWGRVGPYGYTFGSGTRLTVV.

The V and J genes are TRBV27 and TRBJ2-7; possibly TRBD1 for D (5 bases). This CDR3 contains 14 residues. Trimming shortened V by 6 bases and J by 3 bases, and 15 bases separated the two germline ends. CDR1 is MNHEY and CDR2 is SMNVEV in the germline V gene (reference sequence). The CDR3, as DNA: TGTGCCAGCAGCACCGGCCAAGGACACTACGAGCAGTACTTC. Its protein is CASSTGQGHYEQYF.

This clone has only one observation. This chain connects TRBV27 to TRBJ2-3, with 7 positions matching TRBD2. The length of the CDR3 is 19 residues. The germline gives CDR1 MNHEY, CDR2 SMNVEV (reference sequence). Trimming at V came to 6 bases and at J to 2 bases, leaving 20 bases not matched to a gene. In nucleotides, the CDR3 is TGTGCCAGCAGCGCCCGGCAGGCTAGCGGACAACCCTACACAGATACGCAGTATTTT. This codes for CASSARQASGQPYTDTQYF.

The chain has TRBV5-8 and TRBJ1-1, with TRBD1 identical over 7 bases. With 4 bases clipped from V and 0 bases from J, the junction kept 6 bases outside the gene matches. The V gene's germline CDR1 is SGHTS and CDR2 YDEGEE. The CDR3 is made up of 15 amino acids. CDR3 in amino acids: CASSRRGQMNTEAFF. The DNA for the CDR3 is TGTGCCAGCAGCCGGAGGGGACAGATGAACACTGAAGCTTTCTTT.

The table lists this clone with a few counts. The V call is TRBV28, the J call TRBJ1-4; D might be TRBD1 (6 bases). The V gene lost 1 base and the J gene lost 0 bases, with 15 bases spanning the gap. Germline assignment: CDR1 MDHEN and CDR2 SYDVKM. The CDR3 extends over 18 amino acids. The CDR3 spells CASSLLSRDIPTNEKLFF. The CDR3 DNA follows: TGTGCCAGCAGTTTATTAAGCAGGGACATTCCAACTAATGAAAAACTGTTTTTT.

The chain employs TRBV2 and TRBJ1-5, with D uncertain. The germline V gene encodes CDR1 SNHLY and CDR2 FYNNEI. The CDR3 is made up of 13 amino acids. V lost 10 bases, J lost 0 bases, and 10 bases lay in between. CDR3 sequence: CATALHSNQPQHF. CDR3 DNA sequence: TGTGCCACCGCATTACATAGCAATCAGCCCCAGCATTTT.

This sequence joins TRBV4-3 and TRBJ1-2; D is perhaps TRBD1 (5 bases). There are 15 residues in the CDR3. Trimming shortened V by 0 bases and J by 4 bases, and 12 bases separated the two germline ends. CDR1 LGHNA and CDR2 YSLEER come from the germline V gene. CDR3 amino acids: CASSQDIGRVYGYTF. CDR3 bases: TGCGCCAGCAGCCAAGATATCGGCAGGGTCTATGGCTACACCTTC.